This T cell receptor (beta chain) came from a study of cytomegalovirus exposure and HLA in healthy donors. Findings of the study overall: Usually a TCR sequence was rare, but some public TCRs were found in many donors. Researchers catalogued roughly 170 TCR beta chains as cytomegalovirus-associated.

As for this clone: Its cognate antigen is unknown.

CDR1 and CDR2 (germline): MNHEY, SVGAGI. Trimming removed 0 bases from V and 0 bases from J, with 6 bases in between. The CDR3 runs 16 residues. The PCR was carried out with 60 Vbeta primers and 13 Jbeta primers. Data came from immunoSEQ multiplex PCR; TCRdb stores just in-frame clones and leaves some out. The table records some 150,000 clones, over 70% of them present only once. This TCR was recovered from a man aged 25-45 years in good health and CMV-seronegative. The chain joins TRBV6-5 to TRBJ2-6, with D maybe TRBD1 (6 bases). Sample: PBMCs. CDR3: CASSYSGASGANVLTF. The CDR3 region has the DNA TGTGCCAGCAGTTACTCGGGGGCCTCTGGGGCCAACGTCCTGACTTTC.